The clone carrying this T cell receptor beta chain was observed at least ten times. The target antigen is unknown. This sample was taken from a study of beta chain features in type 1 diabetes. Whole-study findings and limits: Sequencing from cDNA could over-represent high-TCR-expressing cells. The study found fewer insertions and more deletions at VDJ junctions in type 1 diabetes patients. When Type 1 diabetes patients were examined, their TCRB CDR3s proved moderately but significantly shorter in all four CD4+ subsets.

The whole isolated RNA underwent reverse transcription, so sequencing captured expressed TCRB transcripts. This table comes from immunoSEQ multiplex PCR, and its TCRdb copy is limited to in-frame clones, with some not included. Of more than 120,000 clones detected, roughly an eighth appear once; the ten largest clones hold about 1.3%. It was one heparinised blood draw, averaging approximately 100 mL, that each donor gave. Sorting of CD4+ naive, central memory, regulatory and stem cell-like memory cells was performed via CD45RO/CCR7/CD25/CD127/CD95/CD27. The specimen sequenced was central memory CD4+ T cells from blood. The origin of this receptor is a man younger than 35 with type 1 diabetes.

CDR3 nucleotides: TGCAGCGTCTCATCCGGGACAGCTTACAATGAGCAGTTCTTC. Its protein is CSVSSGTAYNEQFF. The rearrangement uses TRBV29-1 and TRBJ2-1; 7 bases are shared with TRBD1. This CDR3 is 14 amino acids long. Germline CDR1 and CDR2: SQVTM and ANQGSEA. J gave up 4 bases and V 6 bases, and 9 bases lay outside the gene matches.